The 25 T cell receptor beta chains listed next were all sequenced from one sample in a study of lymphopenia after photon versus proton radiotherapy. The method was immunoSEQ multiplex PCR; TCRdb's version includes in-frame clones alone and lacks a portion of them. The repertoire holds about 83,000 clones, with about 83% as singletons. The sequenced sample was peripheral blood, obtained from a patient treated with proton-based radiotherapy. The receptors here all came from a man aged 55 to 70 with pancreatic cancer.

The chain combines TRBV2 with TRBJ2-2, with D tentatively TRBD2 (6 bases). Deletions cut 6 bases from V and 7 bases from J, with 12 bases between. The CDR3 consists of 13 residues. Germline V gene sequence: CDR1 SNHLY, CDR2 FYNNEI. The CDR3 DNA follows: TGTGCCAGCAGCGAGACTAGGGGCGGGGAGCTGTTTTTT. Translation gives CASSETRGGELFF.

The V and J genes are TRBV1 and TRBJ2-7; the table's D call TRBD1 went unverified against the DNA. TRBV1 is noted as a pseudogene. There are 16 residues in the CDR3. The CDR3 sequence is CTSSHATDRASYEQYF. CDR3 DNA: TGCACCAGCAGCCATGCAACGGACAGGGCTTCCTACGAGCAGTACTTC.

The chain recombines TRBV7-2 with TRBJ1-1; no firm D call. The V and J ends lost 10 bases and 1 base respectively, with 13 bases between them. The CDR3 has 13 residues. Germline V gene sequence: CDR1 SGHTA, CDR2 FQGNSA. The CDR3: CATHRAPNTEAFF. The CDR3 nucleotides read TGTGCCACTCATCGGGCCCCGAACACTGAAGCTTTCTTT. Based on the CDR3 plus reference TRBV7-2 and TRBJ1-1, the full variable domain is GAGVSQSPSNKVTEKGKDVELRCDPISGHTALYWYRQSLGQGLEFLIYFQGNSAPDKSGLPSDRFSAERTGGSVSTLTIQRTQQEDSAVYLCATHRAPNTEAFFGQGTRLTVV.

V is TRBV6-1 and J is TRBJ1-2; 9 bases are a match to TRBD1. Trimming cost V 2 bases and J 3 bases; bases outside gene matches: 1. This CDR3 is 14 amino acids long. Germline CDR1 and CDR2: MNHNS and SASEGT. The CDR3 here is CASSEWDRDYGYTF. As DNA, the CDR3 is TGTGCCAGCAGTGAATGGGACAGGGACTATGGCTACACCTTC.

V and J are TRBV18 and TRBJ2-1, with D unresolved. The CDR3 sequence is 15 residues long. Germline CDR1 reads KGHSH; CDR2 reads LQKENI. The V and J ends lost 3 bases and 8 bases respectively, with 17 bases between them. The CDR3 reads CASSPPGSLGDEQFF. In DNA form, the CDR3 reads TGTGCCAGCTCACCTCCCGGGTCCCTTGGGGATGAGCAGTTCTTC.

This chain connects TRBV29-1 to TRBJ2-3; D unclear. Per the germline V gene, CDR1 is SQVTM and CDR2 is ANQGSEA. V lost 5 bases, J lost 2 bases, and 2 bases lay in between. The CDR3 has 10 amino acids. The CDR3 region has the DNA TGCAGCGTTCTCACAGATACGCAGTATTTT. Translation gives CSVLTDTQYF.

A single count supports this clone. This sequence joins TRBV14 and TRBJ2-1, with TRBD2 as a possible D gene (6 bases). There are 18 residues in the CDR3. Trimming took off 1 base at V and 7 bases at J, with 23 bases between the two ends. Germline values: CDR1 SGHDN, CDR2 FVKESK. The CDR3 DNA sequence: TGTGCCAGCAGCCAAGCTCCCTTACTAGCCGTCACGAGGAATGAGCAGTTCTTC. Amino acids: CASSQAPLLAVTRNEQFF.

DNA of the CDR3: TGCGCCAGCAGCCAGATAAGATCCGGGGAGCTGTTTTTT. It specifies CASSQIRSGELFF. The chain carries TRBV4-1 and TRBJ2-2; D call uncertain. The germline gives CDR1 MGHRA, CDR2 YSYEKL. The CDR3 covers 13 residues. V gave up 3 bases and J gave up 6 bases, with 8 bases separating them.

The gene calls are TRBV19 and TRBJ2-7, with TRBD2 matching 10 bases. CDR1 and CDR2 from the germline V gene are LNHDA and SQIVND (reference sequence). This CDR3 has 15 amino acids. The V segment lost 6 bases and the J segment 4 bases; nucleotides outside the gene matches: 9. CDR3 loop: CASRQSSGSQYEQYF. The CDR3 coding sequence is TGTGCCAGTAGACAATCTAGCGGGAGTCAGTACGAGCAGTACTTC.

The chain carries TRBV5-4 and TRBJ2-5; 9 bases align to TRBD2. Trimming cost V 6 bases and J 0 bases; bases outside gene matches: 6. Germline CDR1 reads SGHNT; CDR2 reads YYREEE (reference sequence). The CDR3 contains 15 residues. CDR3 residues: CASNLAGAYQETQYF. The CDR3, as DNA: TGTGCCAGCAACTTAGCGGGAGCCTACCAAGAGACCCAGTACTTC. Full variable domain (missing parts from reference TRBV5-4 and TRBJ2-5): ETGVTQSPTHLIKTRGQQVTLRCSSQSGHNTVSWYQQALGQGPQFIFQYYREEENGRGNFPPRFSGLQFPNYSSELNVNALELDDSALYLCASNLAGAYQETQYFGPGTRLLVL.

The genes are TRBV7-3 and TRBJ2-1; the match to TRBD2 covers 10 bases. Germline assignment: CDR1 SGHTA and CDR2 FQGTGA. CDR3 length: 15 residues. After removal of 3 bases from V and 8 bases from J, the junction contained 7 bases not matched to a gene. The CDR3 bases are TGTGCCAGCAGCTTCGGACTAGCGGCTTTCGATGAGCAGTTCTTC. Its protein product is CASSFGLAAFDEQFF.

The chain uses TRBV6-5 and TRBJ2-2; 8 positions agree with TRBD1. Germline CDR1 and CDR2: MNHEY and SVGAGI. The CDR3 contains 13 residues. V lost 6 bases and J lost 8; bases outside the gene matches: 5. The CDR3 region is CASRGQDWGELFF. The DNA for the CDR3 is TGTGCCAGCAGGGGACAGGATTGGGGGGAGCTGTTTTTT.

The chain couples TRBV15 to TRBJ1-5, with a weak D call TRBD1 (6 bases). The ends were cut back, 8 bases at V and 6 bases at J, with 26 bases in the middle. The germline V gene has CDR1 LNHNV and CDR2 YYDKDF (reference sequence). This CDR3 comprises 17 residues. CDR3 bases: TGTGCCACCCGACGGGGACTTCACAGGGTTGAGGGTCAGCCCCAGCATTTT. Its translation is CATRRGLHRVEGQPQHF.

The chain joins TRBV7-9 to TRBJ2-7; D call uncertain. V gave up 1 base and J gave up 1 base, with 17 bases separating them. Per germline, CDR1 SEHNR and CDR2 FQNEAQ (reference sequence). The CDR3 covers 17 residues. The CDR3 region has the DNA TGTGCCAGCAGCTTAGGGGGTAGGGTCAGCCGATCCTACGAGCAGTACTTC. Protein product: CASSLGGRVSRSYEQYF.

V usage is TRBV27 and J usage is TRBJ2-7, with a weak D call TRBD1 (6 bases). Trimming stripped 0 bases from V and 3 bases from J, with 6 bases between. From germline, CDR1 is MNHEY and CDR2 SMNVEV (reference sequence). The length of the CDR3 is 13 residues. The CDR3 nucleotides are TGTGCCAGCAGTTTATCAGGGGGCTACGAGCAGTACTTC. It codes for CASSLSGGYEQYF.

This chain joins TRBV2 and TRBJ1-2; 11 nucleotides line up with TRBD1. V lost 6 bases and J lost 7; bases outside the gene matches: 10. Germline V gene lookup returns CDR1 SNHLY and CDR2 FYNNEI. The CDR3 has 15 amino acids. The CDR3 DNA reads TGTGCCAGCAGGGGACAGGGGGTGAATCCGAGTGGCTACACCTTC. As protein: CASRGQGVNPSGYTF. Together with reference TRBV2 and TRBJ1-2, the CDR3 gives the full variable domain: EPEVTQTPSHQVTQMGQEVILRCVPISNHLYFYWYRQILGQKVEFLVSFYNNEISEKSEIFDDQFSVERPDGSNFTLKIRSTKLEDSAMYFCASRGQGVNPSGYTFGSGTRLTVV.

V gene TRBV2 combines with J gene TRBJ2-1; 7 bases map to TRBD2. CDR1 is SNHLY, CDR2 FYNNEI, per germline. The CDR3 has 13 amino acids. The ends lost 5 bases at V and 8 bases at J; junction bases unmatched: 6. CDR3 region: CASSRTSFYEQFF. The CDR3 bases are TGTGCCAGCAGTCGGACTAGTTTCTATGAGCAGTTCTTC.

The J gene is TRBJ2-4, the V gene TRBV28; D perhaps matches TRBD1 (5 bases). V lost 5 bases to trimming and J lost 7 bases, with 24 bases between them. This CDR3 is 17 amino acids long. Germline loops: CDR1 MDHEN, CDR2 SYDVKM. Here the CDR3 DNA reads TGTGCCAGCAGTACGCCGCTTGGGGCCCCGTTTCGGAACATTCAGTACTTC. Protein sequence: CASSTPLGAPFRNIQYF.

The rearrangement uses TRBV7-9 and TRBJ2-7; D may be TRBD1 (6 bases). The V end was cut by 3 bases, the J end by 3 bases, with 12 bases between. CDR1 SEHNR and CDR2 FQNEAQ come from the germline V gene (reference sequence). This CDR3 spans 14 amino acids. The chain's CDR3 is CASSLGHSYYEQYF. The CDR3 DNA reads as TGTGCCAGCAGCTTGGGACACTCCTACTACGAGCAGTACTTC.

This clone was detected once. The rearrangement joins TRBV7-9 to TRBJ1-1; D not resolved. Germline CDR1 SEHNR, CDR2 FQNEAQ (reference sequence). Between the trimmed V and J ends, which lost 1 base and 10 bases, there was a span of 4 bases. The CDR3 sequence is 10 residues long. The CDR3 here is CASSLESAFF. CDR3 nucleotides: TGTGCCAGCAGCTTAGAATCAGCTTTCTTT.

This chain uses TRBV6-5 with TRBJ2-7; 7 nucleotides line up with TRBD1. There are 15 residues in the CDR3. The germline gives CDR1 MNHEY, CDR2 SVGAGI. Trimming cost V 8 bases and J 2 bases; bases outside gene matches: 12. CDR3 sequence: CASSRPTGTPYEQYF. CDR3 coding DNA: TGTGCCAGCTCAAGACCGACAGGGACCCCCTACGAGCAGTACTTC.

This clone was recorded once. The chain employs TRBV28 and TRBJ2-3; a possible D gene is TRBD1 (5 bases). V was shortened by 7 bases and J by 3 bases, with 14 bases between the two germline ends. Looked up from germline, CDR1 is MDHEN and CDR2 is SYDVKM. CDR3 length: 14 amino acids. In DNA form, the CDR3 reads TGTGCCAGCACCACGGCAGGGTGGACAGATACGCAGTATTTT. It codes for CASTTAGWTDTQYF.

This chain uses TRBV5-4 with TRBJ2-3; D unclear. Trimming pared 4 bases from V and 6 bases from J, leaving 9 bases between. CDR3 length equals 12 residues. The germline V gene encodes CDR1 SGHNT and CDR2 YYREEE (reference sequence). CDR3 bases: TGTGCCAGCAGCCACCCCGTGGATACGCAGTATTTT. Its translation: CASSHPVDTQYF. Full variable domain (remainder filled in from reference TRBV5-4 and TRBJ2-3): ETGVTQSPTHLIKTRGQQVTLRCSSQSGHNTVSWYQQALGQGPQFIFQYYREEENGRGNFPPRFSGLQFPNYSSELNVNALELDDSALYLCASSHPVDTQYFGPGTRLTVL.

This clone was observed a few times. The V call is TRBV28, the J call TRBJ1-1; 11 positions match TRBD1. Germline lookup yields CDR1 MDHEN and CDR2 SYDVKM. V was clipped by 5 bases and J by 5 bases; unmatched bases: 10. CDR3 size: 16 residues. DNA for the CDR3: TGTGCCAGCAGTACCCAGCCCGGGACAGGGGGGACTGAAGCTTTCTTT. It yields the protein CASSTQPGTGGTEAFF.

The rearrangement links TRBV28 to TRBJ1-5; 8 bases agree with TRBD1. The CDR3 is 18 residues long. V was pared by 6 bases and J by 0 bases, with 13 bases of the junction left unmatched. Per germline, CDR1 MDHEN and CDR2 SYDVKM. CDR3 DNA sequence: TGTGCCAGCAGCCCCGGGACAGGACCAAAATATAGCAATCAGCCCCAGCATTTT. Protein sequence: CASSPGTGPKYSNQPQHF.